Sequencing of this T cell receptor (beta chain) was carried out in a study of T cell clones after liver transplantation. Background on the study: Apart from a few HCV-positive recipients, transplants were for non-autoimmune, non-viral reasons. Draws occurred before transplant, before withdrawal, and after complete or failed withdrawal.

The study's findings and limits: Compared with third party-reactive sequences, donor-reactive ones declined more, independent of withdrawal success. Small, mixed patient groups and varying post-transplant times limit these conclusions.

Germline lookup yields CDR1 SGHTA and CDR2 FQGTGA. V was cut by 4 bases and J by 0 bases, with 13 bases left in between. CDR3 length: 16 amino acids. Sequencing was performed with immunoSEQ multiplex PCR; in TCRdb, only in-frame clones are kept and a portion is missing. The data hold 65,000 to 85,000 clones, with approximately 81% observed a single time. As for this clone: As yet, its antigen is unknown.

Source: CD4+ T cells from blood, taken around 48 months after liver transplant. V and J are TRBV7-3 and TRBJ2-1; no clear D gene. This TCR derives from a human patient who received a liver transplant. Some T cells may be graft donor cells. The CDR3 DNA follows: TGTGCCAGCAGCTCAGGCCCGGGCAGCTCCTACAATGAGCAGTTCTTC. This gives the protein CASSSGPGSSYNEQFF. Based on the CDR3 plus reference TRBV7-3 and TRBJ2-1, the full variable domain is GAGVSQTPSNKVTEKGKYVELRCDPISGHTALYWYRQSLGQGPEFLIYFQGTGAADDSGLPNDRFFAVRPEGSVSTLKIQRTERGDSAVYLCASSSGPGSSYNEQFFGPGTRLTVL.